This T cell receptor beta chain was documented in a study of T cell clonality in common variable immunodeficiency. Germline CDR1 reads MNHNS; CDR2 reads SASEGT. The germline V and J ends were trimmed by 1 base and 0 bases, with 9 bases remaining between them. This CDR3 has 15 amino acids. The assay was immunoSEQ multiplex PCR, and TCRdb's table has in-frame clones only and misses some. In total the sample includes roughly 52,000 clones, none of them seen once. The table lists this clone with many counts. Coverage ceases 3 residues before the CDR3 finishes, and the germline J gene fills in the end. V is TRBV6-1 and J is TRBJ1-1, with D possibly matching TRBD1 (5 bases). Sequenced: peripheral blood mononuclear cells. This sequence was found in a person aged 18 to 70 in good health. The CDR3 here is CASSEVWTLNTEAFF. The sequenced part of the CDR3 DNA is TGTGCCAGCAGTGAAGTTTGGACATTGAACACTGAA.